This entry features one TCR beta chain sequence. Its specificity is unknown. Germline V gene data show CDR1 as SGHRS and CDR2 as YFSETQ. The CDR3 length is 16 residues. With 2 bases removed from V and 1 base from J, the gap between germline ends came to 14 bases. This sample stems from a study of cytomegalovirus exposure and HLA in healthy donors. Study conclusions and caveats: Reportedly, diagnosis of cytomegalovirus status by the classifier showed high specificity and sensitivity.

Produced via immunoSEQ multiplex PCR; TCRdb's table is partial and in-frame only. Seen here are fewer than 400,000 clones, 70% to 90% observed once, and the top ten hold roughly 0.96%. The sequenced sample was PBMCs. This chain uses TRBV5-1 with TRBJ2-3, with no clear D. This TCR was recovered from a man aged 25 to 40 in good health and CMV-seronegative. The DNA for the CDR3 is TGCGCCAGCAGCTTCTCTACTTTGTCTGGCACAGATACGCAGTATTTT. Protein: CASSFSTLSGTDTQYF.